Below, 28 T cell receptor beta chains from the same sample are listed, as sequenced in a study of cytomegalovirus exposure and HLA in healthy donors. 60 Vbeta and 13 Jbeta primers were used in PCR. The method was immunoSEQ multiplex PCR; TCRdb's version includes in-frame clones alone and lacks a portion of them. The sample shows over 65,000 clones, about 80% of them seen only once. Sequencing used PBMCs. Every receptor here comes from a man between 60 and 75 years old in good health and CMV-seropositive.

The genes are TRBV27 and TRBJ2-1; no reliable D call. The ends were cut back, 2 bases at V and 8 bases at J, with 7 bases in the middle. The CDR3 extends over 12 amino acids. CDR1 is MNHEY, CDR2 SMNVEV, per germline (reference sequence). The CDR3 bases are TGTGCCAGCAGTTTAACCGAGCATGAGCAGTTCTTC. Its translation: CASSLTEHEQFF.

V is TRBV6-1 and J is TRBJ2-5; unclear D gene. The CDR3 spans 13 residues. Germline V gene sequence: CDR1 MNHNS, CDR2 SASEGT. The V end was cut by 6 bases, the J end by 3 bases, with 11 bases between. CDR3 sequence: CASSLTNKETQYF. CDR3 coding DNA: TGTGCCAGCAGCCTGACAAACAAAGAGACCCAGTACTTC.

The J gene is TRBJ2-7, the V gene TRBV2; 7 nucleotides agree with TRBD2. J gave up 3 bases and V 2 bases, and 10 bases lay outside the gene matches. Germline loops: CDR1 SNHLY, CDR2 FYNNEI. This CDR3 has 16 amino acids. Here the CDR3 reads CASSESGGWGGYEQYF. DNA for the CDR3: TGTGCCAGCAGTGAATCGGGCGGCTGGGGGGGCTACGAGCAGTACTTC. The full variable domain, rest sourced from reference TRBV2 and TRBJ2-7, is EPEVTQTPSHQVTQMGQEVILRCVPISNHLYFYWYRQILGQKVEFLVSFYNNEISEKSEIFDDQFSVERPDGSNFTLKIRSTKLEDSAMYFCASSESGGWGGYEQYFGPGTRLTVT.

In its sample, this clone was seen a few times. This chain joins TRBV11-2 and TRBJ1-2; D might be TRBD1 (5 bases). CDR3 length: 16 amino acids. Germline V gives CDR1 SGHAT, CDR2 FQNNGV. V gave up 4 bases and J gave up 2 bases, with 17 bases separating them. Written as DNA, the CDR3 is TGTGCCAGCAGCTATCCGGGACTGGGTCCAAACTATGGCTACACCTTC. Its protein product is CASSYPGLGPNYGYTF.

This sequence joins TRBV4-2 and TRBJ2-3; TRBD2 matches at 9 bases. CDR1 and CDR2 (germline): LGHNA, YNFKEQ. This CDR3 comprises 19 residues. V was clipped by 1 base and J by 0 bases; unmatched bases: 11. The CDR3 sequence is CASSQVGRGGIPSTDTQYF. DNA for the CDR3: TGTGCCAGCAGCCAAGTGGGGCGGGGGGGAATCCCTAGCACAGATACGCAGTATTTT.

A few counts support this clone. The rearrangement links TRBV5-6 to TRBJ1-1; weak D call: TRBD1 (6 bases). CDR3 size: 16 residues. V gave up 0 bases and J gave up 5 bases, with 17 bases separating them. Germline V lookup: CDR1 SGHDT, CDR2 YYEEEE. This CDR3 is CASSLALGGRGTEAFF. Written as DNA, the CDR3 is TGTGCCAGCAGCTTGGCCCTCGGGGGGCGGGGTACTGAAGCTTTCTTT.

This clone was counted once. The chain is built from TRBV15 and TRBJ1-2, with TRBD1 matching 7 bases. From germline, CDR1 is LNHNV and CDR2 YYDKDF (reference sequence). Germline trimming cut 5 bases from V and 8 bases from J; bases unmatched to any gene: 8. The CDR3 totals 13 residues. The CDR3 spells CATSGTGVGGYTF. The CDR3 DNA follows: TGTGCCACCAGCGGAACAGGGGTGGGGGGCTACACCTTC.

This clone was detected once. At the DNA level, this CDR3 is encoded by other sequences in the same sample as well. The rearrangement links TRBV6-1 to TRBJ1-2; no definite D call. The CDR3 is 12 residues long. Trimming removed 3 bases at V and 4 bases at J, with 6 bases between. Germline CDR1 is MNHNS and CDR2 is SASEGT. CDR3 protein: CASSEASYGYTF. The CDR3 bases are TGTGCCAGCAGTGAGGCCTCCTATGGCTACACCTTC.

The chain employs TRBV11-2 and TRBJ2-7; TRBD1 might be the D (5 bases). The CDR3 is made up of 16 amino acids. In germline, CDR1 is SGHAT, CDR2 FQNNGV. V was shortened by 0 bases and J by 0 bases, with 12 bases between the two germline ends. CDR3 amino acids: CASSLEGVQSSYEQYF. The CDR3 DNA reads TGTGCCAGCAGCTTAGAAGGGGTCCAGAGCTCCTACGAGCAGTACTTC.

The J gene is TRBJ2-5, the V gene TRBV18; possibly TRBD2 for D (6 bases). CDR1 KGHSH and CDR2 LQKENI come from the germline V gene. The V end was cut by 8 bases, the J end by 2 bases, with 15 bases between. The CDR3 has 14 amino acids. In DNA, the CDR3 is TGTGCCAGCGCTGGGACTGCTATTCAAGAGACCCAGTACTTC. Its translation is CASAGTAIQETQYF.

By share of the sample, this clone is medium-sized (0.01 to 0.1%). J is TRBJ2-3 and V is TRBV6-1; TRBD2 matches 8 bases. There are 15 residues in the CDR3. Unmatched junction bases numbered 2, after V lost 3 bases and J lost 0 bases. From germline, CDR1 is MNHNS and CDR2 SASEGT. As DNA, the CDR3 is TGTGCCAGCAGTGAGTCTAGCGGGAGCACAGATACGCAGTATTTT. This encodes CASSESSGSTDTQYF.

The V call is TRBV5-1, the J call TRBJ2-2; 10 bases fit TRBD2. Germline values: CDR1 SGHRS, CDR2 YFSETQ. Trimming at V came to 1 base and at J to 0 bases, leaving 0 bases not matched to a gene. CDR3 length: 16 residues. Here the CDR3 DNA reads TGCGCCAGCAGCTTGACTAGCGGGGCGAACACCGGGGAGCTGTTTTTT. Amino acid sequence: CASSLTSGANTGELFF. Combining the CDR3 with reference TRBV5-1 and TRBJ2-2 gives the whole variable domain KAGVTQTPRYLIKTRGQQVTLSCSPISGHRSVSWYQQTPGQGLQFLFEYFSETQRNKGNFPGRFSGRQFSNSRSEMNVSTLELGDSALYLCASSLTSGANTGELFFGEGSRLTVL.

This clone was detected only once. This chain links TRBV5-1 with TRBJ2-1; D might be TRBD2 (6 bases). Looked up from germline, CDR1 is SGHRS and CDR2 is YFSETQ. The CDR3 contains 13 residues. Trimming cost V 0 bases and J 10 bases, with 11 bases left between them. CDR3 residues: CASSLGPTSEQFF. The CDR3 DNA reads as TGCGCCAGCAGCTTGGGGCCTACTAGCGAGCAGTTCTTC.

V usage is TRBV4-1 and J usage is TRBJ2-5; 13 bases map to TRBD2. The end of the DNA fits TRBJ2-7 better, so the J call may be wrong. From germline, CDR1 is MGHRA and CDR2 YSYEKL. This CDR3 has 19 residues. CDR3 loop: CASSPGGGTSGRAEYEQYF. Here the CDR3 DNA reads TGCGCCAGCAGCCCCGGAGGGGGTACTAGCGGGAGGGCCGAGTACGAGCAGTACTTC.

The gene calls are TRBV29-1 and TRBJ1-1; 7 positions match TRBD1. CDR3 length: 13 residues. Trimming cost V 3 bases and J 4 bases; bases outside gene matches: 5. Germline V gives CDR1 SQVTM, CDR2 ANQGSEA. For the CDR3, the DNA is TGCAGCGTTGAGGACAGGTGGGGCACTGAAGCTTTCTTT. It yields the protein CSVEDRWGTEAFF.

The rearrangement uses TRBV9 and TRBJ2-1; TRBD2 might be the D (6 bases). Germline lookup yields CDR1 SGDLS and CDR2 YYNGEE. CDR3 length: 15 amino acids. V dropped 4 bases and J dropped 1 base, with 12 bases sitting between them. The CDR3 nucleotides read TGTGCCAGCAGCCTTAGCGGCGCATCCTACAATGAGCAGTTCTTC. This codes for CASSLSGASYNEQFF.

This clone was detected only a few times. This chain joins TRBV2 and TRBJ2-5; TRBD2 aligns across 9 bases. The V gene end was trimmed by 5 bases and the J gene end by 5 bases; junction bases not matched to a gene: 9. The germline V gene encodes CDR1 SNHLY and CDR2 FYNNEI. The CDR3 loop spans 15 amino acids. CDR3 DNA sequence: TGTGCCAGCAGTCCACGCGGGGGGGCCGGGGAGACCCAGTACTTC. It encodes CASSPRGGAGETQYF.

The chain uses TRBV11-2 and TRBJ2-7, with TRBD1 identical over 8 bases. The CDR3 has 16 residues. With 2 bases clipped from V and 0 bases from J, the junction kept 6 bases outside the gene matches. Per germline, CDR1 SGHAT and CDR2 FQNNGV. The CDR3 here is CASSLHGRGLSYEQYF. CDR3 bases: TGTGCCAGCAGCTTACACGGCAGGGGGCTCTCCTACGAGCAGTACTTC.

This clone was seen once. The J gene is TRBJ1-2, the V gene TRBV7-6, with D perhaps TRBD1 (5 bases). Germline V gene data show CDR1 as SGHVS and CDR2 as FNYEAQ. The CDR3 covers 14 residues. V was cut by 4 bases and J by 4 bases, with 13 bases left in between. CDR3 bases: TGTGCCAGCAGCTCGACGACAGAAACCTATGGCTACACCTTC. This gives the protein CASSSTTETYGYTF.

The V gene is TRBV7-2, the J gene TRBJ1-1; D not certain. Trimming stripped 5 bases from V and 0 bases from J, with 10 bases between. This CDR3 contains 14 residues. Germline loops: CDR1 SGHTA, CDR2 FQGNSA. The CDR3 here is CASSQTTVNTEAFF. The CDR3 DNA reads TGTGCCAGCAGCCAGACTACAGTGAACACTGAAGCTTTCTTT.

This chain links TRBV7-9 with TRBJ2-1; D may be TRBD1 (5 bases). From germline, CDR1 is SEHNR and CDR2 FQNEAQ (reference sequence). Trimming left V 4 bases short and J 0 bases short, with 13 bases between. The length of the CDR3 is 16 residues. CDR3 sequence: CASSWTPNGSYNEQFF. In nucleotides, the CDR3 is TGTGCCAGCAGCTGGACACCTAACGGCTCCTACAATGAGCAGTTCTTC.

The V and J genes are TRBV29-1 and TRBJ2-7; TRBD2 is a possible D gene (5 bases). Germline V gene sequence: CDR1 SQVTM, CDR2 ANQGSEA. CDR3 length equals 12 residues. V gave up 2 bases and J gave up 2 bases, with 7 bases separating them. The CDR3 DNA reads TGCAGCGTTGAAACCGGGGCCTACGAGCAGTACTTC. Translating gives CSVETGAYEQYF.

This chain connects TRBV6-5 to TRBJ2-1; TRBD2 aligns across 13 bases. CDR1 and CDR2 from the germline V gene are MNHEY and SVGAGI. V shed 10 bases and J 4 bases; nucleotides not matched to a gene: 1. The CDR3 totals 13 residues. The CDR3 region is CATGLAGYNEQFF. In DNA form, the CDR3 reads TGTGCCACGGGACTAGCGGGGTACAATGAGCAGTTCTTC.

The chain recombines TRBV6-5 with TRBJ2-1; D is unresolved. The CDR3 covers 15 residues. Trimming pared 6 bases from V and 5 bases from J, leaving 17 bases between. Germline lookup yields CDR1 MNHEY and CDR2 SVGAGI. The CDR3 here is CASSQVIGRNNEQFF. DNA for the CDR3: TGTGCCAGCAGCCAAGTGATTGGGCGAAACAATGAGCAGTTCTTC.

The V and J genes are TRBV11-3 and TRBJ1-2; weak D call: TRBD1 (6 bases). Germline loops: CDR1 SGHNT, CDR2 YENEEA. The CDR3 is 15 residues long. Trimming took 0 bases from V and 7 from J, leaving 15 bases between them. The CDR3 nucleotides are TGTGCCAGCAGCTTAGATTCGACAGGAGCAGGTGGCTACACCTTC. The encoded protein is CASSLDSTGAGGYTF.

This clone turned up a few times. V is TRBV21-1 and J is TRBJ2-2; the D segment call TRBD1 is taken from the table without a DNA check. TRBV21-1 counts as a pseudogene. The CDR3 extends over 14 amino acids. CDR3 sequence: CASSIIRDTGELFF. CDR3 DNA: TGTGCCAGCAGCATTATCAGGGATACCGGGGAGCTGTTTTTT.

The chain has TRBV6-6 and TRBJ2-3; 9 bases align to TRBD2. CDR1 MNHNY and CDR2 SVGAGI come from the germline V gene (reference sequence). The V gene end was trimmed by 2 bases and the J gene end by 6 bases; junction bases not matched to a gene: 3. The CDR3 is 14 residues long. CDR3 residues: CASSYAGGPDTQYF. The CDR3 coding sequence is TGTGCCAGCAGTTACGCGGGGGGGCCCGATACGCAGTATTTT.

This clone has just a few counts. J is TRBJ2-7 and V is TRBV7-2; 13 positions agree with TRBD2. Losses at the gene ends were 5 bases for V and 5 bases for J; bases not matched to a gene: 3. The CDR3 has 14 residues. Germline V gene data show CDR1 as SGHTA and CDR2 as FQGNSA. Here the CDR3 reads CASSLTSGRHEQYF. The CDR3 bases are TGTGCCAGCAGCCTGACTAGCGGGAGGCACGAGCAGTACTTC. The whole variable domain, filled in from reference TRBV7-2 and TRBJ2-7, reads GAGVSQSPSNKVTEKGKDVELRCDPISGHTALYWYRQSLGQGLEFLIYFQGNSAPDKSGLPSDRFSAERTGGSVSTLTIQRTQQEDSAVYLCASSLTSGRHEQYFGPGTRLTVT.